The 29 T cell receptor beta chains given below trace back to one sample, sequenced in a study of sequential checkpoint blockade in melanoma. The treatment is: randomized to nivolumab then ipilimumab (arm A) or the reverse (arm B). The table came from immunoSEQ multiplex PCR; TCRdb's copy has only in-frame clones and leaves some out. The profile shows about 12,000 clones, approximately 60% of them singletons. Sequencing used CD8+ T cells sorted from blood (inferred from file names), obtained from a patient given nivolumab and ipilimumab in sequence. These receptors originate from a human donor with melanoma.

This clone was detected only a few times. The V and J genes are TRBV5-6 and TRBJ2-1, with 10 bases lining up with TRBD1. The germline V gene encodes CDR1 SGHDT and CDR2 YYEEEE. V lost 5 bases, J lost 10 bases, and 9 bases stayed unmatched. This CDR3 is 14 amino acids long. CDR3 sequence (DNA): TGTGCCAGCAGTTTCGGGACAGGGGTAAGCGAGCAGTTCTTC. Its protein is CASSFGTGVSEQFF.

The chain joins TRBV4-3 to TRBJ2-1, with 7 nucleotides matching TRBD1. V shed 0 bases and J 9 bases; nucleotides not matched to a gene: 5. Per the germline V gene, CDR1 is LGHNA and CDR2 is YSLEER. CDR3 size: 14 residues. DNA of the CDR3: TGCGCCAGCAGCCAAGACCCGACAGGGTCTGAGCAGTTCTTC. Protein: CASSQDPTGSEQFF.

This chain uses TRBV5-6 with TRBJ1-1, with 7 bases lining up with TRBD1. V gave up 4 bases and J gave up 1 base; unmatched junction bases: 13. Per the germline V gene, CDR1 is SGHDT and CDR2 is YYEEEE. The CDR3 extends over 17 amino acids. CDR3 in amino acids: CASSSRKWGQPNTEAFF. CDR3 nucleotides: TGTGCCAGCAGCAGTAGAAAATGGGGACAGCCGAACACTGAAGCTTTCTTT.

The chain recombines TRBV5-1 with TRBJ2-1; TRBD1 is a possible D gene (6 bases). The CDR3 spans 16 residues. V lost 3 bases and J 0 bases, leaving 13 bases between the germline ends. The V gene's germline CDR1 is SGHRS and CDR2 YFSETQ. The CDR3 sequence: CASSYTRGSSYNEQFF. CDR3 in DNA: TGCGCCAGCAGCTACACCAGGGGTAGCTCCTACAATGAGCAGTTCTTC.

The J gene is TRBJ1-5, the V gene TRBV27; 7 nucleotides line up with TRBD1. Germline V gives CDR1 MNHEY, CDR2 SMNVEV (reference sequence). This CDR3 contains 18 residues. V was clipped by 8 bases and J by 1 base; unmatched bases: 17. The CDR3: CASRMTGRSIYSNQPQHF. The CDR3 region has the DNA TGTGCCAGCCGAATGACAGGGAGGTCTATATACAGCAATCAGCCCCAGCATTTT.

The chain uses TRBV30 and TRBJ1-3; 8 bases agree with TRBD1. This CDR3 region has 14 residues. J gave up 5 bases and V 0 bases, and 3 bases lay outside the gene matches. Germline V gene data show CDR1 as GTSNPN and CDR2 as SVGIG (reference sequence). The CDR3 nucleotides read TGTGCCTGGAGTGTGGGGACAGGTAGAAACACCATATATTTT. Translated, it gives CAWSVGTGRNTIYF.

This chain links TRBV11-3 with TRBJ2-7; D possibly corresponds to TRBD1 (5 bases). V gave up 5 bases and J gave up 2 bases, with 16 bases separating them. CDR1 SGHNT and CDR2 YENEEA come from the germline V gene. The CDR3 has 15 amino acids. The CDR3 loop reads CASSPKKGQTYEQYF. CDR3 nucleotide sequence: TGTGCCAGCAGCCCAAAGAAAGGACAAACCTACGAGCAGTACTTC.

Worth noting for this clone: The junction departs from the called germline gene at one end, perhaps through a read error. CDR3 nucleotides: TGTGCCAGCAGTGAACTAAGCGGGAGGTCCTTCGAGCAGTACTTC. Translating it yields CASSELSGRSFEQYF. This rearrangement joins TRBV2 to TRBJ2-7, with TRBD2 matching 9 bases. From germline, CDR1 is SNHLY and CDR2 FYNNEI. CDR3 length: 15 residues.

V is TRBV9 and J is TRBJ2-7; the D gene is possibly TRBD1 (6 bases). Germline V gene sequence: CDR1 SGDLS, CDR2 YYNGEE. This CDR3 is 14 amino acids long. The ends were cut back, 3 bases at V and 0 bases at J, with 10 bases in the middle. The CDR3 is CASSETGSSYEQYF. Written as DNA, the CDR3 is TGTGCCAGCAGCGAGACAGGAAGCTCCTACGAGCAGTACTTC. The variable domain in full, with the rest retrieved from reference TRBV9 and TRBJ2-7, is DSGVTQTPKHLITATGQRVTLRCSPRSGDLSVYWYQQSLDQGLQFLIQYYNGEERAKGNILERFSAQQFPDLHSELNLSSLELGDSALYFCASSETGSSYEQYFGPGTRLTVT.

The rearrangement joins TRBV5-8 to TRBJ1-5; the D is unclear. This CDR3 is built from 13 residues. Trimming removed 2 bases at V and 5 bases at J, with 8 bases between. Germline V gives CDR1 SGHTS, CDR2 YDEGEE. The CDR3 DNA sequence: TGTGCCAGCAGCTTTGAGGGTTATCAGCCCCAGCATTTT. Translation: CASSFEGYQPQHF.

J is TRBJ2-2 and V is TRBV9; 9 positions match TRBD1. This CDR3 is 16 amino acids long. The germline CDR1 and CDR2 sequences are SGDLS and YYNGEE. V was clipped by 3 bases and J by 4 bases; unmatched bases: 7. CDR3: CASSGGTGRGTGELFF. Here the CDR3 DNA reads TGTGCCAGCAGCGGAGGGACAGGGAGAGGCACCGGGGAGCTGTTTTTT.

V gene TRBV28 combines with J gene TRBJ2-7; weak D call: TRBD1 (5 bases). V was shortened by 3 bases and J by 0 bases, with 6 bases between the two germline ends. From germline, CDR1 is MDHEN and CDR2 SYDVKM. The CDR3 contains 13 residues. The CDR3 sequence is CASSLDNSYEQYF. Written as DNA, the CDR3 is TGTGCCAGCAGTTTGGACAACTCCTACGAGCAGTACTTC.

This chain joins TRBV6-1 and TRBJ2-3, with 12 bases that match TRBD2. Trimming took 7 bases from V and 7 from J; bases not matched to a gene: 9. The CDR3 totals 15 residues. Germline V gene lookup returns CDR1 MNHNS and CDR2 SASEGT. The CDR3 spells CASTTLAGGPNTQYF. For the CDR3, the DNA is TGTGCCAGCACGACGCTAGCGGGAGGGCCAAATACGCAGTATTTT.

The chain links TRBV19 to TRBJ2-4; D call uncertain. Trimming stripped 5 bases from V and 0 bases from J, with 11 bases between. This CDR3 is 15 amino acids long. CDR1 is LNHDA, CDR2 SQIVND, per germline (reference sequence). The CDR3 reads CASSSPVLAKNIQYF. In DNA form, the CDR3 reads TGTGCCAGTAGTTCCCCTGTTTTAGCCAAAAACATTCAGTACTTC.

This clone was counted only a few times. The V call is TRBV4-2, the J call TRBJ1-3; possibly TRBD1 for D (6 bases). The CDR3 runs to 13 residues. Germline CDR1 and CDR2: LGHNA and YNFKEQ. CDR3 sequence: CAAADRTGNTIYF. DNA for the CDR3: TGTGCAGCAGCGGACAGAACAGGAAACACCATATATTTT.

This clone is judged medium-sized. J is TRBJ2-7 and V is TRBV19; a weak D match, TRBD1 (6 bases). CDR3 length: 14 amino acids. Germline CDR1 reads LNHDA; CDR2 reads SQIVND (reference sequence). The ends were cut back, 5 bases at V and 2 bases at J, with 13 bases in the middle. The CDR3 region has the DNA TGTGCCAGTAGTTCTTGGGACACAACCTACGAGCAGTACTTC. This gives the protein CASSSWDTTYEQYF.

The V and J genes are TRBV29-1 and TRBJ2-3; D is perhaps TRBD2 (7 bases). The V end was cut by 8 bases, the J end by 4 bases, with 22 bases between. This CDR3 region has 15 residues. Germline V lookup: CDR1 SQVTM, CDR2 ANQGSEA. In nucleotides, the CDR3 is TGCAGCATTAGGGGGGGACGCCCGACGGCAGATACGCAGTATTTT. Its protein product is CSIRGGRPTADTQYF.

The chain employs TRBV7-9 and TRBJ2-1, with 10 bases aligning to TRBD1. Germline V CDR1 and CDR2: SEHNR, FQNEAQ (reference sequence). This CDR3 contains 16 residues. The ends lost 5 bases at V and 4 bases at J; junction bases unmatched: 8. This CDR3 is CASSPGTGVEYNEQFF. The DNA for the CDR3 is TGTGCCAGCAGCCCAGGGACAGGGGTGGAATACAATGAGCAGTTCTTC. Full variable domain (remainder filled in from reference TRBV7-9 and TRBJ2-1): DTGVSQNPRHKITKRGQNVTFRCDPISEHNRLYWYRQTLGQGPEFLTYFQNEAQLEKSRLLSDRFSAERPKGSFSTLEIQRTEQGDSAMYLCASSPGTGVEYNEQFFGPGTRLTVL.

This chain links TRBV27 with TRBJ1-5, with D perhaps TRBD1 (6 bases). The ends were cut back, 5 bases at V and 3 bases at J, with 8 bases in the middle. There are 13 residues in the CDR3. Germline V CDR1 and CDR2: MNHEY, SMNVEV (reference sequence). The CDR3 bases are TGTGCCAGCAGTACAGGGATCAATCAGCCCCAGCATTTT. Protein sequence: CASSTGINQPQHF.

This CDR3 is CASSDTRSWGGNSNQPQHF. CDR3 nucleotide sequence: TGTGCCAGCAGTGACACTCGGTCCTGGGGGGGTAATAGCAATCAGCCCCAGCATTTT. This sequence joins TRBV6-4 and TRBJ1-5; tentatively, D is TRBD1 (5 bases). V was trimmed by 2 bases and J by 0 bases, leaving 20 bases between them. The V gene's germline CDR1 is MRHNA and CDR2 SNTAGT. The CDR3 loop spans 19 amino acids.

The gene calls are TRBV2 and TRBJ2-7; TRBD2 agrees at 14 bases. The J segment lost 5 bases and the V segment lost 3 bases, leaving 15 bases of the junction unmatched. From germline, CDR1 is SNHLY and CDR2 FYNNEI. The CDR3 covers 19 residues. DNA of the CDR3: TGTGCCAGCAGTGACCCGGGGGGACTAGCGGGAGAAACGTCCGACGAGCAGTACTTC. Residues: CASSDPGGLAGETSDEQYF. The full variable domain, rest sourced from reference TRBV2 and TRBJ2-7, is EPEVTQTPSHQVTQMGQEVILRCVPISNHLYFYWYRQILGQKVEFLVSFYNNEISEKSEIFDDQFSVERPDGSNFTLKIRSTKLEDSAMYFCASSDPGGLAGETSDEQYFGPGTRLTVT.

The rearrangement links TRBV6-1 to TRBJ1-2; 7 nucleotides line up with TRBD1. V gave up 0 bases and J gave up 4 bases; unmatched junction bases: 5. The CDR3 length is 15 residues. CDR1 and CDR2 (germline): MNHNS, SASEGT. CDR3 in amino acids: CASSEAYHRGYGYTF. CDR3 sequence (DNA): TGTGCCAGCAGTGAAGCCTACCACAGGGGCTATGGCTACACCTTC.

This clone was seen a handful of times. CDR3 sequence reads: CASSLGHLSGANVLTF. Written as DNA, the CDR3 is TGTGCCAGTAGTTTAGGACACCTCTCTGGGGCCAACGTCCTGACTTTC. The rearrangement joins TRBV19 to TRBJ2-6; the D gene is possibly TRBD1 (5 bases). V was shortened by 5 bases and J by 0 bases, with 11 bases between the two germline ends. CDR1 is LNHDA and CDR2 is SQIVND in the germline V gene (reference sequence). The CDR3 is 16 residues long.

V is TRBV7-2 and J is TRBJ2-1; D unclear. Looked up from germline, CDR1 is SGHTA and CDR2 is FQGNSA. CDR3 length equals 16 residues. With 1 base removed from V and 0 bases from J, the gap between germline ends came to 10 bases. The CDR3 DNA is TGTGCCAGCAGCTTAGTCTCACCTACCTCCTACAATGAGCAGTTCTTC. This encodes CASSLVSPTSYNEQFF.

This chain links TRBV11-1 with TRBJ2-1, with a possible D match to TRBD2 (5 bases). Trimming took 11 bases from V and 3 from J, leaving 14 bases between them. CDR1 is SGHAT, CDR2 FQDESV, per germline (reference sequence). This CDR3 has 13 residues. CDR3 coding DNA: TGTGCCTCCGCCGACGGGGACTACAATGAGCAGTTCTTC. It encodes CASADGDYNEQFF.

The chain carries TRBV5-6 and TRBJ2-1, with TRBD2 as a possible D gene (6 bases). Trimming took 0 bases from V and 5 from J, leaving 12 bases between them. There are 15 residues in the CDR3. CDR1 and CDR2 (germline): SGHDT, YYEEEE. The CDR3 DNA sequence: TGTGCCAGCAGCTTGGCGGGGTGGGGGGACAATGAGCAGTTCTTC. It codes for CASSLAGWGDNEQFF.

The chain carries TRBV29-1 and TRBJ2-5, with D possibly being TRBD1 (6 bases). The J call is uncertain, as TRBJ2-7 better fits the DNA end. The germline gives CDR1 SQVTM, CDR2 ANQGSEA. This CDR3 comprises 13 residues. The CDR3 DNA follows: TGCAGCGTGCAGGGGCCTTACTCCTACGAGCAGTACTTC. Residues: CSVQGPYSYEQYF.

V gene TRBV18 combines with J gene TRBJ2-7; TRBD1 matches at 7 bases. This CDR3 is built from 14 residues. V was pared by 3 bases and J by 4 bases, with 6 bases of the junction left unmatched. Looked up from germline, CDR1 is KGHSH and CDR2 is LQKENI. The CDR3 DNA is TGTGCCAGCTCACCCGTTGACAGGGATTACGAGCAGTACTTC. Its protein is CASSPVDRDYEQYF.

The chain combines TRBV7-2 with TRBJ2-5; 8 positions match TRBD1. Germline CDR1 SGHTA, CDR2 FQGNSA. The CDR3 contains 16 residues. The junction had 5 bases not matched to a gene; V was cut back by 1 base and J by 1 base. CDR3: CASSLGADRAQETQYF. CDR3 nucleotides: TGTGCCAGCAGCTTAGGTGCGGACAGGGCCCAAGAGACCCAGTACTTC.